What follows describes a single T cell receptor beta chain. No antigen is known for it. Trimming removed 4 bases from V and 8 bases from J, with 12 bases in between. The CDR3 covers 13 residues. Germline CDR1 SNHLY, CDR2 FYNNEI. This sample stems from a study of T cells in tumors after PD-1 blockade. Study-level information: Daily vismodegib 150 mg continued in a subset of anti-PD-1-treated patients.

General study findings and limits: Some novel exhausted tumor clones appeared in pre-treatment blood, suggesting peripheral recruitment.

Using immunoSEQ multiplex PCR, the repertoire was profiled, and TCRdb retains in-frame clones only, with some absent. The sample includes tens of thousands of clones, 80% seen only once; the top ten take over 10%. Template: tumor biopsy or peripheral blood genomic DNA, roughly 550-6,500 ng per sample. Here the sequenced sample was PBMCs, taken before anti-PD-1 treatment. The TCR sequence derives from a human donor with basal cell carcinoma. This chain joins TRBV2 and TRBJ1-3, with a weak D call TRBD1 (5 bases). The CDR3 DNA is TGTGCCAGCAGTGGAGAAGGGGCTTACACCATATATTTT. It specifies CASSGEGAYTIYF.